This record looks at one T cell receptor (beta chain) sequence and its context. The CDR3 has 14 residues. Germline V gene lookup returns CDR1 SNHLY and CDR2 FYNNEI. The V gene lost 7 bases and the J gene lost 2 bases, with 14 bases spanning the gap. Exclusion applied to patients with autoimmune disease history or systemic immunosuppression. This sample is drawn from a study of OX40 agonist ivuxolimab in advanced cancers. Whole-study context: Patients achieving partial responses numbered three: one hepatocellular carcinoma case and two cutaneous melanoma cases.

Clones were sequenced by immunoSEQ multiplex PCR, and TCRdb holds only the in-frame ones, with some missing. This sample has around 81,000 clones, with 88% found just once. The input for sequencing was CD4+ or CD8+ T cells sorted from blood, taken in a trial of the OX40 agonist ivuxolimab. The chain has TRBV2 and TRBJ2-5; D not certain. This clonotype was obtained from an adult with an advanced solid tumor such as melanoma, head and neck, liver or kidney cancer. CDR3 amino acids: CASKGSERQETQYF. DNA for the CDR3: TGTGCCAGCAAAGGATCCGAGAGGCAAGAGACCCAGTACTTC.